This T cell receptor beta chain was sequenced in a study of CD8 T cells in Susac syndrome (dated by TCRdb to about 2019). Notes on the research overall: Among the Susac syndrome patients who were sequenced, clinically active disease was present in about 6 and clinical remission was observed in eight. At blood withdrawal, Susac syndrome patients were either therapy-naive, taking corticosteroids (in some cases with IVIg as well), or taking IVIg alone. The study compared CD8+ T cell repertoire clonality among 11 to 12 healthy donors, around 14 Susac syndrome patients and roughly 16 multiple sclerosis patients. Repertoire sequencing was used to test whether CD8+ T cell activation and differentiation in Susac syndrome was antigen driven. Study-wide conclusions, independent of this receptor: Roughly 17 and five Susac-specific public clones were found in the total CD8+ and CD8+ TEMRA repertoires, respectively. The study acknowledged that relatively few individuals were included in the TCR sequencing and HLA analysis. Clonal expansion was seen in Susac syndrome CD8+ repertoires, peaking in CD8+ TEMRA cells and being greater in clinically active patients than in remitting ones.

RNA was extracted using the RNeasy kit, and roughly 0.5 to 1 microgram was reverse transcribed with random hexamers. The immunoSEQ multiplex PCR assay, which covers 54 Vbeta and 13 Jbeta segments, was used to amplify TCR beta CDR3 regions. To correct PCR amplification bias, a synthetic template baseline was used for both primer optimization and computational correction. Per the authors' processing: Reads were annotated to V, D and J genes per IMGT and analyzed with immunoSEQ Analyzer, keeping only productive sequences. To calculate clonality, Shannon entropy was normalized by log2 of the number of productive unique sequences and then subtracted from one. For each patient and control, public and private clones were evaluated within the 100 most prevalent clones. Clones were defined as Susac-specific if absent from the healthy and MS cohorts, from 1052 published viral clones and from other ImmuneACCESS disease sequences. The public sequencing data were trimmed at Q25 with fastp and processed into clonotypes with MiXCR by TCRdb, which kept only in-frame beta chains. A single entry per CDR3 protein holds the most common genes and DNA from its merged rows. TCRdb, not the original authors, processed these V and J calls. In all, the sample holds about 85,000 distinct CDR3 sequences, and 95% of those were seen once. In total, the top ten clones hold approximately 0.48% of the sample.

In the case of this clonotype: Its antigen is not yet known. Per-base quality was not reported, and no clone a single base away is much larger than it.

Peripheral blood CD8+ and CD4+ T cells from healthy donors, Susac syndrome patients and multiple sclerosis patients were profiled by high-throughput TCR beta sequencing. The Susac syndrome patients fulfilled recently defined diagnostic criteria for definite or probable disease. Bulk CD8+ and CD4+ T cells were purified magnetically by negative isolation, whereas CD8+ TEMRA cells were enriched by FACS. Blood was drawn into EDTA tubes, processed within 24 hours, and PBMCs were isolated by density gradient centrifugation. PBMCs destined for TCR sequencing were cryopreserved in liquid nitrogen and later thawed in a 37 °C water bath. The sorted or isolated CD4+, CD8+ and CD8+ TEMRA cells reached a purity of at least 90%. CDR1 and CDR2 are read off the germline V gene (reference sequence) as SEHNR and FQNEAQ. A distance of 24 bases separates the germline ends of V and J, which lose 1 base and 5 bases respectively. The cysteine opens and the phenylalanine closes a CDR3 of 18 amino acids. The sequence is cut down to CDR3 DNA, 54 bases in frame from base 1.

This clonotype originated in a human donor with Susac syndrome. The sequenced sample was CD8+ T cells from PBMCs. This receptor chain uses TRBV7-9 and TRBJ2-7; the D call could be TRBD1 or TRBD2, with each sharing 5 bases. The bases are TGTGCCAGCAGCTTAGGCCCAAACGGATTAGTATGGGACGACGAGCAGTACTTC. Its coded protein is CASSLGPNGLVWDDEQYF.